This record concerns one T cell receptor (beta chain) sequence. Its target is not known. These data are taken from a study of a mutant IDH1 vaccine in newly diagnosed glioma. As to time point: week 35, safety follow-up. Vaccine doses each comprised 300 ug of mutant IDH1 20-mer peptide, with topical imiquimod. The table came from immunoSEQ multiplex PCR; TCRdb's copy has only in-frame clones and leaves some out. This table holds about 72,000 clones, 84% found once. This CDR3 comprises 17 residues. The J segment lost 0 bases and the V segment lost 5 bases, leaving 7 bases of the junction unmatched. The germline CDR1 and CDR2 sequences are SGHDT and YYEEEE.

The sample was PBMCs, taken from a glioma patient whose treatment included an IDH1 peptide vaccine. V gene TRBV5-6 combines with J gene TRBJ1-6; 8 positions agree with TRBD1. This receptor was obtained from a man aged 18 to 29 with glioma. The DNA for the CDR3 is TGTGCCAGCAGGGGACGGACAGGGTACTCCTATAATTCACCCCTCCACTTT. Translating gives CASRGRTGYSYNSPLHF.